The source of this T cell receptor (beta chain) is a study of response to subunit inactivated influenza vaccine. Study conclusions and caveats: Each seasonal influenza vaccination recruits few new T cells, the authors suggested.

TCRdb called the RT-PCR reads again in MiXCR, with one record for every CDR3 protein. The table shows roughly 620,000 distinct CDR3 sequences, with 10% to 12% occurring only once. The CDR3 spans 15 residues. CDR1 is SGHRS, CDR2 YFSETQ, per germline. V was cut by 0 bases and J by 0 bases, with 10 bases left in between. This clonotype has a handful of counts. No antigen is known for it. These same data were also listed under a study on T cells expressing NK-cell markers. That source adds: 5'RACE template switching built TCR beta cDNA with unique molecular identifiers. In several experiments, sorting was confined to alpha-beta TCR T cells through use of an anti-gamma-delta TCR antibody. The leading position in the CD3+CD56-NKG2C+ fraction of several donors also went to these clonotypes. The study left the HCMV specificity of expanded NKG2C+ T cell clones unresolved.

The chain carries TRBV5-1 and TRBJ2-7; D is unresolved. Specimen: PBMCs from blood, collected on the day of vaccination. This clonotype was obtained from a man aged 50-60 years who received an inactivated influenza vaccine. CDR3 loop: CASSLGDLSSYEQYF. CDR3 sequence (DNA): TGCGCCAGCAGCTTGGGAGACCTGAGCTCCTACGAGCAGTACTTC.